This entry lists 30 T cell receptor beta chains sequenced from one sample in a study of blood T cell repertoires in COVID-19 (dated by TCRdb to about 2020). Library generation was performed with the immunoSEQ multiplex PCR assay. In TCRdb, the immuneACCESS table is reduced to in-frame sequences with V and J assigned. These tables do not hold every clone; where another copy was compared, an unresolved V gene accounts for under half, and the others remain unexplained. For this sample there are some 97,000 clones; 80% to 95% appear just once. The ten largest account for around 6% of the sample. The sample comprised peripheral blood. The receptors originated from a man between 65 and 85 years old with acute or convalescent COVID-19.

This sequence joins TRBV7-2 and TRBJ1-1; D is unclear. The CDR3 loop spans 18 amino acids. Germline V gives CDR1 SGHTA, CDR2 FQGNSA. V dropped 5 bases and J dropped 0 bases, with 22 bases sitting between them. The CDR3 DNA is TGTGCCAGCAGCCCAAGTTGGGCCGGGCCGGGAATGAACACTGAAGCTTTCTTT. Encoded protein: CASSPSWAGPGMNTEAFF.

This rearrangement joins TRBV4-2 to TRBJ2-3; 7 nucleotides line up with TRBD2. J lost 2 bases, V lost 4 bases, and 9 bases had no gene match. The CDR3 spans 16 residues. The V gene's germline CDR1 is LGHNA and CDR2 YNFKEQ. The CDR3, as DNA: TGTGCCAGCAGCCGAGCCGGGACTATAGACACAGATACGCAGTATTTT. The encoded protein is CASSRAGTIDTDTQYF.

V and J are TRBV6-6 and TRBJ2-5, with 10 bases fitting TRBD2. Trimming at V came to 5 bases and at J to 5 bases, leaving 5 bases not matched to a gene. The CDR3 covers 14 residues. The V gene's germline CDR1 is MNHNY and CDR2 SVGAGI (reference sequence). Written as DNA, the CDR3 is TGTGCCAGCAGTAGCGGGGGGGCGATGGAGACCCAGTACTTC. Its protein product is CASSSGGAMETQYF.

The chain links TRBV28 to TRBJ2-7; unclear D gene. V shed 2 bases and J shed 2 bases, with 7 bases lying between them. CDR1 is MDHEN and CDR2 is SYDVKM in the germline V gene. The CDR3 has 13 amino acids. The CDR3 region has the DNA TGTGCCAGCAGTTTAGAGGAACCCTACGAGCAGTACTTC. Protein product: CASSLEEPYEQYF.

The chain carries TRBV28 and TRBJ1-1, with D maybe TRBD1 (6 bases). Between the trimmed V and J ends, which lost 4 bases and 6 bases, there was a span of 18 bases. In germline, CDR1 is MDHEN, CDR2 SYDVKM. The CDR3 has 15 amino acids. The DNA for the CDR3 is TGTGCCAGCAGTTCTGGGGCACAGGGTAAGGCTGAAGCTTTCTTT. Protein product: CASSSGAQGKAEAFF. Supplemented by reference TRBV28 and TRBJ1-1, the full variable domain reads DVKVTQSSRYLVKRTGEKVFLECVQDMDHENMFWYRQDPGLGLRLIYFSYDVKMKEKGDIPEGYSVSREKKERFSLILESASTNQTSMYLCASSSGAQGKAEAFFGQGTRLTVV.

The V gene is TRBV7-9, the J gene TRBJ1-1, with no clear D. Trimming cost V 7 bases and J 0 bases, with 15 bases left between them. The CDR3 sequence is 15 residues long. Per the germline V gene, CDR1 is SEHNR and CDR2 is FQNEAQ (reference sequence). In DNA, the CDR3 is TGTGCCAGCAACCTTGCCCAACAAATGAACACTGAAGCTTTCTTT. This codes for CASNLAQQMNTEAFF.

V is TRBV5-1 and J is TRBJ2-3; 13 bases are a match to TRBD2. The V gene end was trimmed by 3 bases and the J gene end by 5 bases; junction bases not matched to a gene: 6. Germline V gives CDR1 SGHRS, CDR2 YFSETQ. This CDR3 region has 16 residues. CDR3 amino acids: CASSSGLAGVGDTQYF. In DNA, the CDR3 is TGCGCCAGCAGCTCCGGACTAGCGGGAGTAGGAGATACGCAGTATTTT.

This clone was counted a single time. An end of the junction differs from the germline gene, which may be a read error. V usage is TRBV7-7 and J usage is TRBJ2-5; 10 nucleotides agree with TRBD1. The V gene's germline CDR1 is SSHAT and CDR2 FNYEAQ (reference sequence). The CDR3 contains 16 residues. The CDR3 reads CASSLADRGRFETQYF. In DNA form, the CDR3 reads TGTGCTAGCAGCTTAGCAGACAGGGGGCGCTTCGAGACCCAGTACTTC.

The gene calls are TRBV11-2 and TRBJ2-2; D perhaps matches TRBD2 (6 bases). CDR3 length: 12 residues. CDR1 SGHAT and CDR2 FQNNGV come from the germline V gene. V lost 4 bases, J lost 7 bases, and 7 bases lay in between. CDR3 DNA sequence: TGTGCCAGCAGCTGGGAGGACGGGGAGCTGTTTTTT. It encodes CASSWEDGELFF.

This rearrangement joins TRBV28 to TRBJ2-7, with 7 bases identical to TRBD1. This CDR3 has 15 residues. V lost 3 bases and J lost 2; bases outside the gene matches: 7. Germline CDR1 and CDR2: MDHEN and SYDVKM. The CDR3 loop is CASSLSSRGTYEQYF. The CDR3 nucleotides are TGTGCCAGCAGTTTGTCGTCCAGGGGGACCTACGAGCAGTACTTC.

DNA for the CDR3: TGTGCCAGCAGCTTGGCGGCCAGGGGTGCTTTCTTT. Its translation: CASSLAARGAFF. The J gene is TRBJ1-1, the V gene TRBV5-6, with D possibly being TRBD1 (6 bases). V lost 0 bases and J lost 11, with 11 bases in between. The CDR3 contains 12 residues. From germline, CDR1 is SGHDT and CDR2 YYEEEE.

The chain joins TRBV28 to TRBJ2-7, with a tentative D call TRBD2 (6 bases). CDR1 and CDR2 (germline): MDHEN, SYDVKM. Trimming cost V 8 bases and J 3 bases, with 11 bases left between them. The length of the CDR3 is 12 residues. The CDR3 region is CASGVGGYEQYF. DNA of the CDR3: TGTGCCAGCGGGGTGGGGGGCTACGAGCAGTACTTC.

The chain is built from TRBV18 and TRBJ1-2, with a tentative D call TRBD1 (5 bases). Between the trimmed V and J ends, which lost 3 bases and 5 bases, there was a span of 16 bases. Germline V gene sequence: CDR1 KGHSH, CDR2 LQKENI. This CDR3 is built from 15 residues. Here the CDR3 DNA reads TGTGCCAGCTCACCGGGCAGGGAGGGCCCTTATGGCTACACCTTC. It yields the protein CASSPGREGPYGYTF.

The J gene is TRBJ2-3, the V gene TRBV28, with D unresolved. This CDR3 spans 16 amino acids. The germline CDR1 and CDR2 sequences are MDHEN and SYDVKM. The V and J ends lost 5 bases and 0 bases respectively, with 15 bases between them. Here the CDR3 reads CASSPRFGRSTDTQYF. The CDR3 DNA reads TGTGCCAGCAGTCCCCGTTTTGGTCGGAGCACAGATACGCAGTATTTT. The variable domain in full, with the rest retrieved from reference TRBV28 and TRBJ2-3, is DVKVTQSSRYLVKRTGEKVFLECVQDMDHENMFWYRQDPGLGLRLIYFSYDVKMKEKGDIPEGYSVSREKKERFSLILESASTNQTSMYLCASSPRFGRSTDTQYFGPGTRLTVL.

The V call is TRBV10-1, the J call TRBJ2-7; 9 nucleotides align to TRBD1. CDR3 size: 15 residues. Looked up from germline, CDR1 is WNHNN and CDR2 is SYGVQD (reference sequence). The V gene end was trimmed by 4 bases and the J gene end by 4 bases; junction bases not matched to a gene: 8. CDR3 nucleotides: TGCGCCAGCAGTGCGCCGGGACAGGGTTTGTACGAGCAGTACTTC. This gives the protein CASSAPGQGLYEQYF.

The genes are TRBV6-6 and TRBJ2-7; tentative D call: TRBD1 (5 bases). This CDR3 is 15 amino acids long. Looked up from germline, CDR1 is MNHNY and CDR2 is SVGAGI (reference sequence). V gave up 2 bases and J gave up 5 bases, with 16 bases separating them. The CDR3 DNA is TGTGCCAGCAGTTACCCGACAGCGCTCAAGAACGAGCAGTACTTC. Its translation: CASSYPTALKNEQYF.

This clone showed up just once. The CDR3 nucleotides are TGTGCCACCAGGAGACAGGGTGGAGCTTTCTTT. Protein: CATRRQGGAFF. The chain is built from TRBV15 and TRBJ1-1, with 7 bases matching TRBD1. The CDR3 contains 11 residues. CDR1 LNHNV and CDR2 YYDKDF come from the germline V gene (reference sequence). With 6 bases clipped from V and 10 bases from J, the junction kept 5 bases outside the gene matches.

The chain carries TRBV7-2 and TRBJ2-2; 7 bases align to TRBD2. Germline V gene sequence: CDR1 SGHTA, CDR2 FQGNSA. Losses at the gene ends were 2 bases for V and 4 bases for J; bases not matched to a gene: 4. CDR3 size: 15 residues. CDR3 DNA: TGTGCCAGCAGCTTACGGCGGGGGAGCACCGGGGAGCTGTTTTTT. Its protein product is CASSLRRGSTGELFF.

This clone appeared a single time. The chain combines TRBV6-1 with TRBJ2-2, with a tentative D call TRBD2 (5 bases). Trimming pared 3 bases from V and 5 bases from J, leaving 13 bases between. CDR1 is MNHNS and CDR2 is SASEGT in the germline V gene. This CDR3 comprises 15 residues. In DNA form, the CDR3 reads TGTGCCAGCAGTGATTGGGGAGAAGGGACCGGGGAGCTGTTTTTT. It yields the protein CASSDWGEGTGELFF.

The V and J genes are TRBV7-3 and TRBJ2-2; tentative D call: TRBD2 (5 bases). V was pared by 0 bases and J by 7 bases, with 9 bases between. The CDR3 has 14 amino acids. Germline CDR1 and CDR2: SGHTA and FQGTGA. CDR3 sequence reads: CASSLTSGVGELFF. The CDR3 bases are TGTGCCAGCAGCTTAACGTCCGGGGTCGGGGAGCTGTTTTTT.

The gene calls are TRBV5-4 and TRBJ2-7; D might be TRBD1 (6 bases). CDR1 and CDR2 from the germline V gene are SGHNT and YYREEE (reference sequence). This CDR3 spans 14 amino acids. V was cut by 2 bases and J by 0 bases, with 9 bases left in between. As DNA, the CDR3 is TGTGCCAGCAGCTTCAAAGGGGGCTCCTACGAGCAGTACTTC. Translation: CASSFKGGSYEQYF.

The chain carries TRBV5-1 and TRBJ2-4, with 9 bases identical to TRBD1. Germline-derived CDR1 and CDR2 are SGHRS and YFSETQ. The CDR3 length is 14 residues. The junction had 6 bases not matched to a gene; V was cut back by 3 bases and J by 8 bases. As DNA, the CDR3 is TGCGCCAGCAGCTCGACGGGACAGGGCTACATTCAGTACTTC. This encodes CASSSTGQGYIQYF.

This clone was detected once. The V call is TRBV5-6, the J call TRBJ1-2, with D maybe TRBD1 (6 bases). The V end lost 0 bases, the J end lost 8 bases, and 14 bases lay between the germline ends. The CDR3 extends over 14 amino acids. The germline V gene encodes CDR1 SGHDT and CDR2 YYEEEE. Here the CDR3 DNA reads TGTGCCAGCAGCTTGGAATCGTACAGGGAAGGCTACACCTTC. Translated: CASSLESYREGYTF.

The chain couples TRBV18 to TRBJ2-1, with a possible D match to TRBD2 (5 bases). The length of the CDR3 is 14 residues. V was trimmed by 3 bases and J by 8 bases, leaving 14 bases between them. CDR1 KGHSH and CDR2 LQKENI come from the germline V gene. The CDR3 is CASSPTSKIYEQFF. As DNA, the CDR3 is TGTGCCAGCTCACCTACTAGTAAGATCTATGAGCAGTTCTTC.

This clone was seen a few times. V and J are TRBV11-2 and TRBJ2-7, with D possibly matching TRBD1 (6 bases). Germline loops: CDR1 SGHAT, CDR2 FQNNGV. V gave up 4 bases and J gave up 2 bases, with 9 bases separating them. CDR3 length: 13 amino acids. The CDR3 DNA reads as TGTGCCAGCAGCTCTGGGACAACCTACGAGCAGTACTTC. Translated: CASSSGTTYEQYF.

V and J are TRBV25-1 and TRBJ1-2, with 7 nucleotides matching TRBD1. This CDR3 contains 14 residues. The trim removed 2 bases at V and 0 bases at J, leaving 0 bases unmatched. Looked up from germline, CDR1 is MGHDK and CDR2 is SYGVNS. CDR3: CASSEGTANYGYTF. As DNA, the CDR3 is TGTGCCAGCAGTGAAGGGACAGCTAACTATGGCTACACCTTC.

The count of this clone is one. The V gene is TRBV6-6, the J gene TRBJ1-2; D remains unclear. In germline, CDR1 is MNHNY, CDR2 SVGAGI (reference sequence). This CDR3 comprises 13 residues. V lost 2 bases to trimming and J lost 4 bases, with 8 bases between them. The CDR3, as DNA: TGTGCCAGCAGTTACGAGCGGGGCTATGGCTACACCTTC. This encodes CASSYERGYGYTF.

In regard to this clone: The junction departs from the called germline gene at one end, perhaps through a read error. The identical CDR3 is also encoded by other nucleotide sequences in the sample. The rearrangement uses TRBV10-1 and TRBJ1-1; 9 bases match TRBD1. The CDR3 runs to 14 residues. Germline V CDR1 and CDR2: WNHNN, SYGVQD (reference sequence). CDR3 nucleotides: TGCGCTAGCAGTGAGGGGACAGGGCCTTTTGAAGCTTTCTTT. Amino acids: CASSEGTGPFEAFF.

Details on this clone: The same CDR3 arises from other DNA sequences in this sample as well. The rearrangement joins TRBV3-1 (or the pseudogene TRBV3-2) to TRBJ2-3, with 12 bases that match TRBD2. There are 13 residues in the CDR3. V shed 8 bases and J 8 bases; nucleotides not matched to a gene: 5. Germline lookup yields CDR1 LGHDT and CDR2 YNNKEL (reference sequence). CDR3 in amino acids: CASGLAGGGTQYF. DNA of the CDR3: TGTGCCAGCGGTCTAGCGGGGGGGGGTACGCAGTATTTT.

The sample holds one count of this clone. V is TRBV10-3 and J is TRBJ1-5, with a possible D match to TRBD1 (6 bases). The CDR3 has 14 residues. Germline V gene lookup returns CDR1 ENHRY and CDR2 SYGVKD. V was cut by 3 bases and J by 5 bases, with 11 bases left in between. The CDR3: CAISDETGHQPQHF. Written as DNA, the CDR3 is TGTGCCATCAGTGATGAGACAGGCCATCAGCCCCAGCATTTT.